The 14 T cell receptor beta chains below come from one sample, sequenced in a study of T cell changes during pregnancy in multiple sclerosis. This table comes from immunoSEQ multiplex PCR, and its TCRdb copy is limited to in-frame clones, with some not included. The data show 36,000 or so clones, 75% to 90% seen once. Specimen: CD8+ T cells from peripheral blood mononuclear cells, collected in the third trimester of pregnancy. All receptors derive from a female donor with multiple sclerosis, enrolled in a pregnancy study.

V is TRBV5-6 and J is TRBJ2-7; 7 bases line up with TRBD1. In germline, CDR1 is SGHDT, CDR2 YYEEEE. V shed 5 bases and J 4 bases; nucleotides not matched to a gene: 6. The CDR3 extends over 13 amino acids. The CDR3 DNA is TGTGCCAGCAGTAGGGGGCAGTTTTACGAGCAGTACTTC. Encoded protein: CASSRGQFYEQYF.

The rearrangement links TRBV5-5 to TRBJ1-3; TRBD1 matches 10 bases. The ends lost 4 bases at V and 2 bases at J; junction bases unmatched: 3. CDR1 and CDR2 (germline): SGHKS, YYEKEE (reference sequence). This CDR3 has 15 amino acids. CDR3 amino acids: CASSQDRGTGNTIYF. CDR3 bases: TGTGCCAGCAGCCAGGACAGGGGGACTGGAAACACCATATATTTT.

The V call is TRBV15, the J call TRBJ1-5; TRBD1 agrees at 8 bases. Germline V gene data show CDR1 as LNHNV and CDR2 as YYDKDF (reference sequence). Trimming cost V 3 bases and J 6 bases; bases outside gene matches: 10. The CDR3 is 16 amino acids. Here the CDR3 reads CATSRVRQGSSQPQHF. The CDR3 DNA reads as TGTGCCACCAGCAGGGTCCGACAGGGGAGTTCTCAGCCCCAGCATTTT.

J is TRBJ2-5 and V is TRBV23-1, with D hard to call. TRBV23-1 is reported as an ORF; its role is uncertain. V was clipped by 4 bases and J by 3 bases, with 12 bases between them. The CDR3 extends over 14 amino acids. Written as DNA, the CDR3 is TGCGCCAGCAGTCGTGGCACAGCTGAAGAGACCCAGTACTTC. Translating gives CASSRGTAEETQYF.

The chain couples TRBV27 to TRBJ2-3; TRBD2 matches 9 bases. The J segment lost 0 bases and the V segment lost 4 bases, leaving 2 bases of the junction unmatched. Germline V gene data show CDR1 as MNHEY and CDR2 as SMNVEV (reference sequence). This CDR3 region has 15 residues. CDR3 DNA sequence: TGTGCCAGCAGTTATAGCGGGAGTAGCACAGATACGCAGTATTTT. It yields the protein CASSYSGSSTDTQYF.

The CDR3 loop reads CASRAGGGYEQYF. The CDR3 nucleotides are TGTGCCAGCCGGGCGGGAGGGGGTTACGAGCAGTACTTC. The chain uses TRBV5-4 and TRBJ2-7; 9 positions match TRBD2. The CDR3 consists of 13 residues. Germline assignment: CDR1 SGHNT and CDR2 YYREEE (reference sequence). V was clipped by 7 bases and J by 4 bases; unmatched bases: 6. Full variable domain (remainder filled in from reference TRBV5-4 and TRBJ2-7): ETGVTQSPTHLIKTRGQQVTLRCSSQSGHNTVSWYQQALGQGPQFIFQYYREEENGRGNFPPRFSGLQFPNYSSELNVNALELDDSALYLCASRAGGGYEQYFGPGTRLTVT.

This sequence joins TRBV2 and TRBJ2-7; 11 nucleotides align to TRBD1. The germline V gene has CDR1 SNHLY and CDR2 FYNNEI. This CDR3 contains 15 residues. V lost 4 bases to trimming and J lost 7 bases; unmatched junction nucleotides: 9. The CDR3 spells CASSGWDRGTEEQYF. The CDR3 nucleotides are TGTGCCAGCAGTGGCTGGGACAGGGGGACAGAAGAGCAGTACTTC.

The CDR3 is CASSPRQGPSTGELFF. The CDR3 bases are TGTGCCAGCAGCCCGAGACAGGGACCGAGCACCGGGGAGCTGTTTTTT. This sequence joins TRBV7-8 and TRBJ2-2; 7 bases match TRBD1. V shed 5 bases, J shed 4 bases, and the junction held 10 bases outside the gene matches. The CDR3 has 16 residues. Germline V gene sequence: CDR1 SGHVS, CDR2 FQNEAQ.

The chain recombines TRBV7-9 with TRBJ2-1, with D possibly being TRBD2 (6 bases). This CDR3 is 14 amino acids long. Trimming cost V 4 bases and J 7 bases, with 14 bases left between them. CDR1 and CDR2 from the germline V gene are SEHNR and FQNEAQ (reference sequence). The CDR3 spells CASSSPGTLNEQFF. In nucleotides, the CDR3 is TGTGCCAGCAGCTCCCCCGGGACTTTGAATGAGCAGTTCTTC.

This sequence joins TRBV10-2 and TRBJ2-3; a possible D gene is TRBD2 (5 bases). This CDR3 has 14 amino acids. Trimming left V 9 bases short and J 1 base short, with 14 bases between. The V gene's germline CDR1 is WSHSY and CDR2 SAAADI. In nucleotides, the CDR3 is TGCGCCAGTTCGACTACGGACCGCACAGATACGCAGTATTTT. Translation gives CASSTTDRTDTQYF.

This sequence joins TRBV4-2 and TRBJ2-7; 7 positions agree with TRBD1. Trimming removed 8 bases from V and 0 bases from J; junction bases left unmatched: 7. CDR1 and CDR2 from the germline V gene are LGHNA and YNFKEQ. This CDR3 comprises 14 residues. The CDR3 loop is CASLKGAPSYEQYF. The CDR3 coding sequence is TGTGCCAGCCTAAAGGGGGCCCCCTCCTACGAGCAGTACTTC.

The rearrangement links TRBV29-1 to TRBJ1-4; possibly TRBD1 for D (5 bases). Germline V gives CDR1 SQVTM, CDR2 ANQGSEA. Trimming took off 4 bases at V and 0 bases at J, with 12 bases between the two ends. The CDR3 consists of 15 residues. The CDR3 DNA follows: TGCAGCGTTGGCGCAGGGATTGCAACTAATGAAAAACTGTTTTTT. Translating gives CSVGAGIATNEKLFF.

The V call is TRBV27, the J call TRBJ2-5, with D tentatively TRBD1 (6 bases). Trimming stripped 4 bases from V and 4 bases from J, with 13 bases between. This CDR3 region has 14 residues. Germline values: CDR1 MNHEY, CDR2 SMNVEV (reference sequence). The CDR3, as DNA: TGTGCCAGCAGTTACACTACAGGGTCAGAGACCCAGTACTTC. Translation gives CASSYTTGSETQYF.

The chain uses TRBV4-1 and TRBJ2-1; D uncertain. V was pared by 0 bases and J by 1 base, with 7 bases between. Germline V gene data show CDR1 as MGHRA and CDR2 as YSYEKL. The CDR3 spans 15 residues. CDR3 loop: CASSQESRSYNEQFF. CDR3 nucleotides: TGCGCCAGCAGCCAAGAATCTAGATCCTACAATGAGCAGTTCTTC.